This TCR beta chain was observed in a study of blood T cell repertoires in COVID-19. Study background: Samples representing acute and convalescent COVID-19 were sourced from the United States, Italy and Spain.

In the authors' methods: Amplification from reference gene primers served as the basis for estimated nucleated cell counts. Repertoires were generated with immunoSEQ multiplex PCR, while TCRdb's copy carries only in-frame clones and drops some. D and trimming were read from the DNA, whereas the V and J calls and clone size are those reported in that table. Of roughly 100,000 clones listed, roughly 80% were seen once; the top ten hold 20% to 25%. Sequenced material: peripheral blood. The receptor was isolated from a man aged 70 or older with active or convalescent COVID-19.

CDR3 amino acids: CASSYVGERNTIYF. DNA of the CDR3: TGTGCCAGCAGTTACGTAGGGGAAAGAAACACCATATATTTT. This sequence joins TRBV6-5 and TRBJ1-3, with TRBD1 as a possible D gene (5 bases). V lost 2 bases to trimming and J lost 5 bases, with 10 bases between them. The CDR3 extends over 14 amino acids. Germline CDR1 reads MNHEY; CDR2 reads SVGAGI.